These 32 T cell receptor beta chains originate from one sample sequenced in a study of T cells in Graves' hyperthyroidism and ophthalmopathy. Researchers amplified the TCR beta CDR3 regions from RNA transcripts. The HTBI primer set was used in a first-round RT-PCR of the TCR CDR3. One entry per CDR3 protein results from TCRdb running MiXCR on the multiplex PCR reads. The repertoire consists of about 680,000 distinct CDR3 sequences, with 30% to 40% occurring once and the leading ten covering around 31%. Sequenced sample: blood. The receptors derive from a woman between 35 and 50 years old with Graves' hyperthyroidism.

The chain employs TRBV7-2 and TRBJ2-5, with TRBD2 matching over 13 bases. The germline CDR1 and CDR2 sequences are SGHTA and FQGNSA. This CDR3 is 18 amino acids long. Losses at the gene ends were 6 bases for V and 4 bases for J; bases not matched to a gene: 14. The CDR3 protein is CASSSPPGLAGRRETQYF. CDR3 sequence (DNA): TGTGCCAGCAGTAGTCCCCCGGGACTAGCGGGAAGACGAGAGACCCAGTACTTC.

This clonotype was counted ten times or more. This chain uses TRBV10-3 with TRBJ2-2, with 8 nucleotides matching TRBD2. V gave up 4 bases and J gave up 1 base; unmatched junction bases: 5. The CDR3 is made up of 16 amino acids. CDR1 and CDR2 from the germline V gene are ENHRY and SYGVKD. The CDR3 DNA is TGTGCCATCAGTGGGGGGCTAGCGGGGAACACCGGGGAGCTGTTTTTT. Translated: CAISGGLAGNTGELFF.

This clonotype was recorded many times. CDR3 region: CSVIRTGERGKLFF. The DNA for the CDR3 is TGCAGCGTTATACGGACAGGGGAACGGGGAAAACTGTTTTTT. The chain is built from TRBV29-1 and TRBJ1-4; the match to TRBD1 covers 9 bases. The CDR3 has 14 residues. V trimming: 5 bases; J trimming: 10 bases; junction bases outside the gene matches: 11. CDR1 and CDR2 from the germline V gene are SQVTM and ANQGSEA. Supplemented by reference TRBV29-1 and TRBJ1-4, the full variable domain reads SAVISQKPSRDICQRGTSLTIQCQVDSQVTMMFWYRQQPGQSLTLIATANQGSEATYESGFVIDKFPISRPNLTFSTLTVSNMSPEDSSIYLCSVIRTGERGKLFFGSGTQLSVL.

This clonotype was seen once. In this CDR3 the conserved last residue, phenylalanine or tryptophan, is missing, so a read error is likely. V usage is TRBV20-1 and J usage is TRBJ1-2; no reliable D call. Trimming left V 7 bases short and J 6 bases short, with 21 bases between. This CDR3 contains 14 residues. Germline V gives CDR1 DFQATT, CDR2 SNEGSKA (reference sequence). CDR3 in DNA: TGCAGTGTCCCTAATCGGGTGTGGAAAGATGGCTACACCCTC. This gives the protein CSVPNRVWKDGYTL.

Details on this clonotype: One junction end does not reproduce the germline sequence, and a read error may be involved. The genes are TRBV10-3 and TRBJ2-2; no reliable D call. Germline V gene data show CDR1 as ENHRY and CDR2 as SYGVKD. This CDR3 is built from 13 residues. The CDR3 sequence: CASSLPSPGELFF. CDR3 nucleotide sequence: TGTGCCAGCAGTTTACCCAGCCCCGGGGAGCTGTTTTTT.

This clonotype was recorded a few times. The chain carries TRBV5-1 and TRBJ2-7; 8 nucleotides agree with TRBD1. Trimming cost V 4 bases and J 2 bases; bases outside gene matches: 8. The CDR3 runs 15 residues. Germline CDR1 SGHRS, CDR2 YFSETQ. The CDR3: CASSDRDRRTYEQYF. DNA for the CDR3: TGCGCCAGCAGCGACCGGGACAGGAGAACCTACGAGCAGTACTTC.

This clonotype has a count of ten or more. The chain couples TRBV10-3 to TRBJ1-1; D unclear. The V gene's germline CDR1 is ENHRY and CDR2 SYGVKD. CDR3 length: 13 amino acids. V lost 6 bases to trimming and J lost 1 base, with 9 bases between them. The CDR3 region has the DNA TGTGCCATCAGGTATCAGCCGAACACTGAAGCTTTCTTT. Amino acids: CAIRYQPNTEAFF.

This clonotype was observed many times. The chain recombines TRBV11-2 with TRBJ2-5, with 9 bases lining up with TRBD2. J was trimmed by 2 bases and V by 2 bases; bases with no gene match: 9. Germline V gene lookup returns CDR1 SGHAT and CDR2 FQNNGV. This CDR3 comprises 17 residues. The CDR3 loop reads CASSLSLAGGYQETQYF. CDR3 nucleotide sequence: TGTGCCAGCAGCTTATCCCTGGCGGGAGGGTATCAAGAGACCCAGTACTTC.

This clonotype was recorded many times. V and J are TRBV10-3 and TRBJ1-1; no reliable D call. CDR1 is ENHRY and CDR2 is SYGVKD in the germline V gene. There are 12 residues in the CDR3. V dropped 4 bases and J dropped 7 bases, with 10 bases sitting between them. The CDR3 loop reads CAISGGFSEAFF. Written as DNA, the CDR3 is TGTGCCATCAGTGGAGGGTTTAGTGAAGCTTTCTTT.

This chain joins TRBV2 and TRBJ1-5; D remains ambiguous. CDR1 SNHLY and CDR2 FYNNEI come from the germline V gene. Trimming left V 7 bases short and J 0 bases short, with 7 bases between. CDR3 size: 13 residues. The CDR3 sequence: CASTIYSNQPQHF. CDR3 in DNA: TGTGCCAGCACGATCTATAGCAATCAGCCCCAGCATTTT.

V gene TRBV2 combines with J gene TRBJ1-5; D gene ambiguous. The CDR3 spans 15 residues. Trimming left V 10 bases short and J 0 bases short, with 16 bases between. The germline gives CDR1 SNHLY, CDR2 FYNNEI. CDR3 nucleotides: TGTGCCACCCCTGGACGGTTTCATAGCAATCAGCCCCAGCATTTT. Its protein is CATPGRFHSNQPQHF.

This clonotype appeared many times. The chain carries TRBV5-1 and TRBJ2-2; tentatively, D is TRBD2 (6 bases). V lost 3 bases to trimming and J lost 10 bases, with 13 bases between them. Germline V gives CDR1 SGHRS, CDR2 YFSETQ. There are 13 residues in the CDR3. The CDR3 nucleotides read TGCGCCAGCAGCTCGGGGACTTTTGTGGAGCTGTTTTTT. Its translation: CASSSGTFVELFF.

This clonotype was counted many times. The chain uses TRBV7-9 and TRBJ1-3; possible D gene TRBD1, 6 bases. This CDR3 comprises 15 residues. V was shortened by 4 bases and J by 4 bases, with 14 bases between the two germline ends. CDR1 SEHNR and CDR2 FQNEAQ come from the germline V gene (reference sequence). The CDR3 protein is CASSYSGTPGNTIYF. The CDR3 nucleotides are TGTGCCAGCAGCTACTCCGGGACACCGGGAAACACCATATATTTT.

The chain recombines TRBV7-2 with TRBJ1-2; 9 positions match TRBD1. With 1 base clipped from V and 7 bases from J, the junction kept 7 bases outside the gene matches. The CDR3 loop spans 15 amino acids. Per the germline V gene, CDR1 is SGHTA and CDR2 is FQGNSA. The CDR3 region is CASSLGLQGAGGYTF. Written as DNA, the CDR3 is TGTGCCAGCAGCTTAGGCTTACAGGGGGCGGGTGGCTACACCTTC.

Many counts were recorded for this clonotype. V and J are TRBV29-1 and TRBJ2-7, with 16 nucleotides matching TRBD2. J gave up 3 bases and V 6 bases, and 8 bases lay outside the gene matches. CDR1 is SQVTM, CDR2 ANQGSEA, per germline. This CDR3 contains 16 residues. The CDR3, as DNA: TGCAGCGTGCGGGGGACTAGCGGGAGGGCGAACTACGAGCAGTACTTC. It codes for CSVRGTSGRANYEQYF.

Remarks on this clonotype: Since the CDR3 does not end with the conserved phenylalanine or tryptophan, this likely comes from a read error. The chain recombines TRBV10-2 with TRBJ1-1; D perhaps matches TRBD1 (5 bases). Looked up from germline, CDR1 is WSHSY and CDR2 is SAAADI. The CDR3 extends over 15 amino acids. CDR3 DNA: TGTGCCAGCAGGGAGATGGGCTTCATGAACACTGAAGCTTTCCTT. Protein: CASREMGFMNTEAFL.

The rearrangement uses TRBV20-1 and TRBJ2-7; TRBD2 matches at 8 bases. The V gene end was trimmed by 2 bases and the J gene end by 0 bases; junction bases not matched to a gene: 3. This CDR3 comprises 14 residues. Germline V gives CDR1 DFQATT, CDR2 SNEGSKA (reference sequence). The CDR3 bases are TGCAGTGCTAGAATTAGCGGGGACTCCTACGAGCAGTACTTC. It encodes CSARISGDSYEQYF.

Many counts were recorded for this clonotype. V and J are TRBV20-1 and TRBJ2-5; no reliable D call. The germline gives CDR1 DFQATT, CDR2 SNEGSKA (reference sequence). Trimming shortened V by 2 bases and J by 3 bases, and 7 bases separated the two germline ends. This CDR3 contains 12 residues. The CDR3 loop reads CSARHSEETQYF. CDR3 in DNA: TGCAGTGCTAGACACTCAGAAGAGACCCAGTACTTC.

This clonotype was counted a few times. A junction end diverges from the germline sequence, so it may reflect a read error. This rearrangement joins TRBV7-3 to TRBJ1-1, with a tentative D call TRBD1 (5 bases). Per the germline V gene, CDR1 is SGHTA and CDR2 is FQGTGA. CDR3 size: 15 residues. In DNA form, the CDR3 reads TGTGCCAGCAGTTTAACAGGCCTGGGTTACACTGAAGCTTTCTTT. This codes for CASSLTGLGYTEAFF.

This clonotype was seen ten or more times. J is TRBJ2-7 and V is TRBV7-2; 8 bases are a match to TRBD1. V shed 1 base, J shed 5 bases, and the junction held 4 bases outside the gene matches. The V gene's germline CDR1 is SGHTA and CDR2 FQGNSA. The CDR3 loop spans 14 amino acids. CDR3 sequence reads: CASSLDRGWDEQYF. CDR3 in DNA: TGTGCCAGCAGCTTAGACAGGGGGTGGGACGAGCAGTACTTC.

The chain uses TRBV29-1 and TRBJ2-5; D is unclear. The CDR3 contains 11 residues. The germline V gene encodes CDR1 SQVTM and CDR2 ANQGSEA. The CDR3 DNA reads TGCAGTCGTACCCCAACTGAGACCCAGTACTTC. Its translation: CSRTPTETQYF.

The gene calls are TRBV25-1 and TRBJ2-7, with D possibly TRBD1 on 6 matching bases. CDR1 is MGHDK and CDR2 is SYGVNS in the germline V gene. Deletions cut 7 bases from V and 0 bases from J, with 16 bases between. CDR3 length equals 15 residues. CDR3 in DNA: TGTGCCAGCACCGAACTGGGCAGGGGCTCCTACGAGCAGTACTTC. This encodes CASTELGRGSYEQYF.

This clonotype occurred many times. V usage is TRBV9 and J usage is TRBJ2-5, with unresolved D. V was cut by 0 bases and J by 4 bases, with 10 bases left in between. CDR3 length: 14 amino acids. The V gene's germline CDR1 is SGDLS and CDR2 YYNGEE. The CDR3 here is CASSVAPMGETQYF. In DNA form, the CDR3 reads TGTGCCAGCAGCGTAGCCCCCATGGGAGAGACCCAGTACTTC.

The chain is built from TRBV7-2 and TRBJ1-2, with D hard to call. V gave up 5 bases and J gave up 4 bases, with 14 bases separating them. This CDR3 has 14 amino acids. The germline V gene has CDR1 SGHTA and CDR2 FQGNSA. The CDR3 bases are TGTGCCAGCAGCCCTCCGAGCAGGTCCTATGGCTACACCTTC. Translating gives CASSPPSRSYGYTF.

This clonotype showed up many times. This sequence joins TRBV7-9 and TRBJ2-7, with TRBD1 matching 8 bases. The V gene's germline CDR1 is SEHNR and CDR2 FQNEAQ (reference sequence). V shed 5 bases, J shed 3 bases, and the junction held 6 bases outside the gene matches. The CDR3 is 14 amino acids. The CDR3 DNA follows: TGTGCCAGCAGCCCCCTAGGACAGGGCTACGAGCAGTACTTC. It translates to CASSPLGQGYEQYF.

This clonotype was detected many times. The rearrangement joins TRBV12-3 or TRBV12-4 to TRBJ1-2; 7 bases match TRBD1. The CDR3 runs 14 residues. After removal of 5 bases from V and 2 bases from J, the junction contained 5 bases not matched to a gene. CDR3 DNA: TGTGCCAGCAGTAGACAGGGATTGAACTATGGCTACACCTTC. This codes for CASSRQGLNYGYTF.

The sample holds many counts of this clonotype. The chain combines TRBV10-3 with TRBJ1-4, with 7 bases lining up with TRBD1. Germline V gene lookup returns CDR1 ENHRY and CDR2 SYGVKD. V lost 0 bases, J lost 7 bases, and 2 bases stayed unmatched. This CDR3 has 14 residues. Here the CDR3 DNA reads TGTGCCATCAGTGAGTCGACAGGGATTGAAAAACTGTTTTTT. Translated: CAISESTGIEKLFF.

This clonotype has at least ten counts. The rearrangement uses TRBV7-8 and TRBJ1-4, with D unresolved. V lost 5 bases and J 8 bases, leaving 18 bases between the germline ends. From germline, CDR1 is SGHVS and CDR2 FQNEAQ. This CDR3 is built from 15 residues. This CDR3 is CASSPFLGLDEKLFF. In DNA, the CDR3 is TGTGCCAGCAGCCCCTTTCTGGGGTTAGACGAAAAACTGTTTTTT. The whole variable domain, remainder taken from reference TRBV7-8 and TRBJ1-4, is GAGVSQSPRYKVAKRGQDVALRCDPISGHVSLFWYQQALGQGPEFLTYFQNEAQLDKSGLPSDRFFAERPEGSVSTLKIQRTQQEDSAVYLCASSPFLGLDEKLFFGSGTQLSVL.

The CDR3 coding sequence is TGCGCCAGCAGCCTCGGGCAGAAACTACAAGAGACCCAGTACTTC. Translation: CASSLGQKLQETQYF. The V call is TRBV4-1, the J call TRBJ2-5; D is undetermined. The CDR3 is 15 residues long. CDR1 is MGHRA, CDR2 YSYEKL, per germline. V was shortened by 4 bases and J by 2 bases, with 14 bases between the two germline ends.

This clonotype was counted many times. This chain uses TRBV7-9 with TRBJ1-4, with a possible D match to TRBD1 (6 bases). This CDR3 is 15 amino acids long. Germline V gives CDR1 SEHNR, CDR2 FQNEAQ (reference sequence). V lost 5 bases to trimming and J lost 8 bases, with 18 bases between them. DNA for the CDR3: TGTGCCAGCAGCCTCTGGCGGGGGGCGGACGAAAAACTGTTTTTT. As protein: CASSLWRGADEKLFF.

CDR3 in DNA: TGTGCCAGTACGCGACAGGGGGGAAGTACCGGGGAGCTGTTTTTT. It encodes CASTRQGGSTGELFF. The chain couples TRBV19 to TRBJ2-2; 9 positions agree with TRBD1. The CDR3 is made up of 15 amino acids. V was clipped by 7 bases and J by 5 bases; unmatched bases: 8. Germline loops: CDR1 LNHDA, CDR2 SQIVND (reference sequence).

The genes are TRBV12-3 or TRBV12-4 and TRBJ1-1; no firm D call. The CDR3 loop spans 17 amino acids. The germline V and J ends were trimmed by 5 bases and 0 bases, with 19 bases remaining between them. CDR3 region: CASSRTVDGLMNTEAFF. In DNA form, the CDR3 reads TGTGCCAGCAGTAGGACGGTCGACGGGTTAATGAACACTGAAGCTTTCTTT.